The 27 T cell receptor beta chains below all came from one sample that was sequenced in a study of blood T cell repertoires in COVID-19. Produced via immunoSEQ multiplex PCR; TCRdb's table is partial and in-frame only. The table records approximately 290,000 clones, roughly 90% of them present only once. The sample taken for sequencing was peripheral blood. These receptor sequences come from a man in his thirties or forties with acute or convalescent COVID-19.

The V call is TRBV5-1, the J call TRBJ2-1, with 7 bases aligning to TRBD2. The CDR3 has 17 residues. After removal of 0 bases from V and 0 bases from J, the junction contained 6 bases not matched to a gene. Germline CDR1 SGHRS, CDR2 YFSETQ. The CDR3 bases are TGCGCCAGCAGCTTGGCCTCGGGACTAACCTCCTACAATGAGCAGTTCTTC. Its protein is CASSLASGLTSYNEQFF.

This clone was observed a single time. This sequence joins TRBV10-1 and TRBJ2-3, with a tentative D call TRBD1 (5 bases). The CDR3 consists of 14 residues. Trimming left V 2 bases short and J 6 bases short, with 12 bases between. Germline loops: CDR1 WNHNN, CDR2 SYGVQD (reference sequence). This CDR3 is CASSEVRESDTQYF. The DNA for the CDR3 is TGCGCCAGCAGTGAGGTCAGGGAAAGCGATACGCAGTATTTT.

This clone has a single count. CDR3 DNA: TGTGCCACCAGCGACGCAGGGGGGCCGAACACTGAAGCTTTCTTT. Amino acid sequence: CATSDAGGPNTEAFF. The chain couples TRBV24-1 to TRBJ1-1; 7 bases line up with TRBD1. This CDR3 is 15 amino acids long. Germline values: CDR1 KGHDR, CDR2 SFDVKD. Germline trimming cut 7 bases from V and 1 base from J; bases unmatched to any gene: 8.

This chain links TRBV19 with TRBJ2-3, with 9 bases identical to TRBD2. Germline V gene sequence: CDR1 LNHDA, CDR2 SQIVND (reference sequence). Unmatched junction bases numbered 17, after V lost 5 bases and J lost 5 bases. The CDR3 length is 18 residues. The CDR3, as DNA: TGTGCCAGTAGTCTCGAGCCCCAGCGGGGGGAGCATGGAGATACGCAGTATTTT. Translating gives CASSLEPQRGEHGDTQYF.

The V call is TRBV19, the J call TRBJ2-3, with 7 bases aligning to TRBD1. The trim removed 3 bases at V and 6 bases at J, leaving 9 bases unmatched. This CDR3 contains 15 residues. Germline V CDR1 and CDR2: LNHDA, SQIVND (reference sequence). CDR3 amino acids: CASSIELGGLDTQYF. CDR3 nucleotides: TGTGCCAGTAGTATTGAGTTAGGGGGCTTGGATACGCAGTATTTT.

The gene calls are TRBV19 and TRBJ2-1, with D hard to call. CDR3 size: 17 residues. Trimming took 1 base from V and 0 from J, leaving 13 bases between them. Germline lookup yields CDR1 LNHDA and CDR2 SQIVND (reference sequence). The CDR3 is CASSIGALDPSYNEQFF. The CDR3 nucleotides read TGTGCCAGTAGTATAGGAGCCCTAGACCCCTCCTACAATGAGCAGTTCTTC.

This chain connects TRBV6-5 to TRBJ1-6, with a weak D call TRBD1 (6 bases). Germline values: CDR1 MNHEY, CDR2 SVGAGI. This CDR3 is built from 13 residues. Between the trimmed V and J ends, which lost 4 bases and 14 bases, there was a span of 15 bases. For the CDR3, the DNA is TGTGCCAGCAGTTCCTCTTCCCGGGACACCCTCCACTTT. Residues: CASSSSSRDTLHF.

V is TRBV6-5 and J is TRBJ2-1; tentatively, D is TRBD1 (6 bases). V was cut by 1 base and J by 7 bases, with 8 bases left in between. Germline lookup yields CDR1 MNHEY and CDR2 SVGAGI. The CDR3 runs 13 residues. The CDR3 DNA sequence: TGTGCCAGCAGTTACTGGCAGGGGAATGAGCAGTTCTTC. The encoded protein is CASSYWQGNEQFF.

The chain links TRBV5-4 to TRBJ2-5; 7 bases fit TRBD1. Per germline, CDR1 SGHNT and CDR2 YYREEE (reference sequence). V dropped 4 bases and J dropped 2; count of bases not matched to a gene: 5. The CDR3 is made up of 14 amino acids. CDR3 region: CASSPTGTQETQYF. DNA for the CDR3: TGTGCCAGCAGCCCGACAGGGACGCAAGAGACCCAGTACTTC.

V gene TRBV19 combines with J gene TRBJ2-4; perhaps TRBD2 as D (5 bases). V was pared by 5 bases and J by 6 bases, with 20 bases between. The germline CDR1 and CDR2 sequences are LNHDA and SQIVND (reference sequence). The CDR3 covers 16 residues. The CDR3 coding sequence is TGTGCCAGTAGTTCGGACCCGGGGTACAAGCGAAACATTCAGTACTTC. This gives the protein CASSSDPGYKRNIQYF.

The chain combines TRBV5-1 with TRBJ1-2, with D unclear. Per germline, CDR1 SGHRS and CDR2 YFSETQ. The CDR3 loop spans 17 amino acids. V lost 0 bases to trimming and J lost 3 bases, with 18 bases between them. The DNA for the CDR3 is TGCGCCAGCAGCTTGGGCATCGGGGTGGCGAAGGACTATGGCTACACCTTC. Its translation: CASSLGIGVAKDYGYTF.

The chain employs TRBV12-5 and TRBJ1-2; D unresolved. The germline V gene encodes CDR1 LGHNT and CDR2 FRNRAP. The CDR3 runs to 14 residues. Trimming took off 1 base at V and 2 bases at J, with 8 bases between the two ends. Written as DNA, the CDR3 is TGTGCTAGTGGTTTGGACCTTCTAAACTATGGCTACACCTTC. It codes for CASGLDLLNYGYTF.

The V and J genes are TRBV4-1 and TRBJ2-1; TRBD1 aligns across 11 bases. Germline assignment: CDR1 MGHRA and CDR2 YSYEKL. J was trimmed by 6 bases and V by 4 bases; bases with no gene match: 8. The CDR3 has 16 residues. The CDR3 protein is CASSRPGQGVPNEQFF. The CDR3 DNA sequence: TGCGCCAGCAGCCGTCCGGGACAGGGGGTTCCCAATGAGCAGTTCTTC.

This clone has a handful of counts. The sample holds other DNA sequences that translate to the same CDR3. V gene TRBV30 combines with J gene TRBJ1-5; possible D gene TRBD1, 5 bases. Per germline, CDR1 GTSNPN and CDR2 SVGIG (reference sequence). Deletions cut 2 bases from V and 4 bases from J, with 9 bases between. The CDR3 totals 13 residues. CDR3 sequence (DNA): TGTGCCTGGAGTACCAGGGCGAATCAGCCCCAGCATTTT. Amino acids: CAWSTRANQPQHF.

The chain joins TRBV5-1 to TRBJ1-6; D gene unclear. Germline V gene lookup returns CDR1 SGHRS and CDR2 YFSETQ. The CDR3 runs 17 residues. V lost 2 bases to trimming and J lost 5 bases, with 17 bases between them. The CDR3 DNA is TGCGCCAGCAGCTTTAATTCTCAGGTCCTGAATAATTCACCCCTCCACTTT. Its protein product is CASSFNSQVLNNSPLHF.

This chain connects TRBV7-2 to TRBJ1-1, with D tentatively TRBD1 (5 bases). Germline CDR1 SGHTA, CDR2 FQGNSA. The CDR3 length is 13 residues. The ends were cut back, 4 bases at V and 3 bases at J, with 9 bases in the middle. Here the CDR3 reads CASSSQGDTEAFF. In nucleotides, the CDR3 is TGTGCCAGCAGCTCCCAGGGCGACACTGAAGCTTTCTTT.

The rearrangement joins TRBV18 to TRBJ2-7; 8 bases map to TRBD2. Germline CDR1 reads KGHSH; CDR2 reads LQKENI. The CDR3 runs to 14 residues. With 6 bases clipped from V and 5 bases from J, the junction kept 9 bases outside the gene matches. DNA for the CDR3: TGTGCCAGCTCTGCGGCGGGAGGCCGTAACGAGCAGTACTTC. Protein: CASSAAGGRNEQYF.

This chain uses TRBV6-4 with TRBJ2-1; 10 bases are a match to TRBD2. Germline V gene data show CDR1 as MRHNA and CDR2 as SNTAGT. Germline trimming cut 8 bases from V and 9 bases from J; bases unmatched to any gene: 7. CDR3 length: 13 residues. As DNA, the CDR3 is TGTGCCAGCGGTACTAGCGGGGACGCTGAGCAGTTCTTC. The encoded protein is CASGTSGDAEQFF.

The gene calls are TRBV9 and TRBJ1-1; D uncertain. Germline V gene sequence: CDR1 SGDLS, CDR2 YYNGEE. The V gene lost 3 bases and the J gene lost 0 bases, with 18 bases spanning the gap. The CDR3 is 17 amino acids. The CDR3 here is CASSAEDGRRVNTEAFF. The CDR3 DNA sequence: TGTGCCAGCAGCGCCGAGGACGGGAGACGGGTGAACACTGAAGCTTTCTTT. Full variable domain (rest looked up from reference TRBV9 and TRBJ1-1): DSGVTQTPKHLITATGQRVTLRCSPRSGDLSVYWYQQSLDQGLQFLIQYYNGEERAKGNILERFSAQQFPDLHSELNLSSLELGDSALYFCASSAEDGRRVNTEAFFGQGTRLTVV.

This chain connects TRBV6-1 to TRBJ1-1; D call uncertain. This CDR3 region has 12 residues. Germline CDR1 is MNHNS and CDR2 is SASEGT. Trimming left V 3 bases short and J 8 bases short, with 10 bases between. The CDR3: CASSDGWREAFF. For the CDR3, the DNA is TGTGCCAGCAGTGATGGGTGGAGGGAAGCTTTCTTT.

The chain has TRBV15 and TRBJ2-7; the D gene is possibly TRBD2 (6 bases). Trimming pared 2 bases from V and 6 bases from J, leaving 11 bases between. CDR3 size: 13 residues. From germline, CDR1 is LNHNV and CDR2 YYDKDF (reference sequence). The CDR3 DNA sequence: TGTGCCACCAGCAGAATTCTGGGGGGCGAGCAGTACTTC. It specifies CATSRILGGEQYF.

The DNA of the CDR3 is TGTGCCAGCAGTTCAGCGGGACAGGGAGCAGATACGCAGTATTTT. Translated: CASSSAGQGADTQYF. The rearrangement uses TRBV28 and TRBJ2-3; 9 nucleotides match TRBD1. There are 15 residues in the CDR3. Trimming cost V 4 bases and J 4 bases; bases outside gene matches: 6. The germline V gene encodes CDR1 MDHEN and CDR2 SYDVKM.

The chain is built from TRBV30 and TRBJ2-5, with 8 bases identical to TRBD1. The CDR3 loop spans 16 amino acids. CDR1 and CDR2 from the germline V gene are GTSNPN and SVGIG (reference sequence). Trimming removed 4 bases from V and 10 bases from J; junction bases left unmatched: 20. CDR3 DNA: TGTGCCTGGATGGAGCCGCGGACAGGGATTAAAGGGAGCCAGTACTTC. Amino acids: CAWMEPRTGIKGSQYF.

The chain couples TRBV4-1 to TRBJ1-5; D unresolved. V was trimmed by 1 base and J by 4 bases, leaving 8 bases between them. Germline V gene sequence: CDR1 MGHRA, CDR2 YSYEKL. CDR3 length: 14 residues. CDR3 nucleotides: TGCGCCAGCAGCCAAGTAACCGAGAATCAGCCCCAGCATTTT. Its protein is CASSQVTENQPQHF.

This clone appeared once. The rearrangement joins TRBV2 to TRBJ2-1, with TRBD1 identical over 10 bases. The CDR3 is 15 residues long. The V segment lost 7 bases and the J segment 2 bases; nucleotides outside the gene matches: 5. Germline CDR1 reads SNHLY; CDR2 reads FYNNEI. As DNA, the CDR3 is TGTGCCAGCAACCCGACAGGGGGCACCTACAATGAGCAGTTCTTC. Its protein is CASNPTGGTYNEQFF.

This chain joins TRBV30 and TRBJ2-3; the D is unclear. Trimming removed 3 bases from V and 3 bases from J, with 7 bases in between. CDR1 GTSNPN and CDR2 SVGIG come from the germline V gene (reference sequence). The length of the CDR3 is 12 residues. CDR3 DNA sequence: TGTGCCTGGAGATTTAGTACAGATACGCAGTATTTT. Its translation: CAWRFSTDTQYF.

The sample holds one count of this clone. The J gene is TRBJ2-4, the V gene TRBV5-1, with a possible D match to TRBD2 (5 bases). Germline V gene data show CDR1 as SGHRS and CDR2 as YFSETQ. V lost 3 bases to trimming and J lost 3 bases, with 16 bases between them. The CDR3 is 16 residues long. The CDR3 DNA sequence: TGCGCCAGCAGCTGGGGAGCCGACGGAAGCAAAAACATTCAGTACTTC. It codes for CASSWGADGSKNIQYF. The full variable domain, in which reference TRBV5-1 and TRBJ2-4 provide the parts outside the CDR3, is KAGVTQTPRYLIKTRGQQVTLSCSPISGHRSVSWYQQTPGQGLQFLFEYFSETQRNKGNFPGRFSGRQFSNSRSEMNVSTLELGDSALYLCASSWGADGSKNIQYFGAGTRLSVL.